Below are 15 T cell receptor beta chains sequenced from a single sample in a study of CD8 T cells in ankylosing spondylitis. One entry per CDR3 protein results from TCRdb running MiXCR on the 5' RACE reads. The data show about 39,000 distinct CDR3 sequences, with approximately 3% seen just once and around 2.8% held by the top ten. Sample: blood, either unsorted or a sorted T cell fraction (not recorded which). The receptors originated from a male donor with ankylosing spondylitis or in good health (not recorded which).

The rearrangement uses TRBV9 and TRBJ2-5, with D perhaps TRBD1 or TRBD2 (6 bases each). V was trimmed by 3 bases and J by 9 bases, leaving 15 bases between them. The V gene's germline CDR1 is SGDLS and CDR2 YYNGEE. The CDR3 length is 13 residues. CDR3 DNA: TGTGCCAGCAGCGATCACAGGGACTGGGCCCAGTACTTC. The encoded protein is CASSDHRDWAQYF.

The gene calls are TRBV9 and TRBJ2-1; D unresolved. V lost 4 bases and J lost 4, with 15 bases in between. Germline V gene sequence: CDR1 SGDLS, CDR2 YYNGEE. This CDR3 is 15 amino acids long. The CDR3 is CASSPHPQTYNEQFF. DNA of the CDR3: TGTGCCAGCAGCCCCCACCCTCAGACGTACAATGAGCAGTTCTTC.

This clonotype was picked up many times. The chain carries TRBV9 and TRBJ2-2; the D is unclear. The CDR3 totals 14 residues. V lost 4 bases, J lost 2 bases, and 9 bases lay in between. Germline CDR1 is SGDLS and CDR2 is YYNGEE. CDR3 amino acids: CASSPQGNTGELFF. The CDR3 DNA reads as TGTGCCAGCAGCCCCCAAGGAAACACCGGGGAGCTGTTTTTT.

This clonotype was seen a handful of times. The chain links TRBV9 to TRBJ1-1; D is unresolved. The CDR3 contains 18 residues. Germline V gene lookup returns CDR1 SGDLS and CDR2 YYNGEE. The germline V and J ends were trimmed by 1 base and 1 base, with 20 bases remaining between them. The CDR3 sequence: CASSVLSPGHPGNTEAFF. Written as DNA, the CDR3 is TGTGCCAGCAGCGTACTTAGCCCGGGCCACCCTGGGAACACTGAAGCTTTCTTT.

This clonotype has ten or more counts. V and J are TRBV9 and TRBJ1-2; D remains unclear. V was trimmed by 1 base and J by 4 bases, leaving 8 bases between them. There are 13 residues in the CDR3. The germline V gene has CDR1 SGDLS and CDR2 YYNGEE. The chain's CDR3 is CASSVRRTYGYTF. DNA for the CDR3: TGTGCCAGCAGCGTACGCAGGACCTATGGCTACACCTTC.

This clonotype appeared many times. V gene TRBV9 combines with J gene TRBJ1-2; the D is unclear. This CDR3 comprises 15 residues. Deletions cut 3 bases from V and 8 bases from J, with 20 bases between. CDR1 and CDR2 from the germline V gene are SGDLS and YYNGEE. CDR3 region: CASSADLSGLGGYTF. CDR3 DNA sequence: TGTGCCAGCAGCGCCGACCTTAGTGGACTAGGGGGCTACACCTTC. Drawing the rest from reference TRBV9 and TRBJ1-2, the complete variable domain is DSGVTQTPKHLITATGQRVTLRCSPRSGDLSVYWYQQSLDQGLQFLIQYYNGEERAKGNILERFSAQQFPDLHSELNLSSLELGDSALYFCASSADLSGLGGYTFGSGTRLTVV.

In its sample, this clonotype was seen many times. The CDR3, as DNA: TGTGCCAGCAGCCGAGAGGGGGAGACCCAGTACTTC. Its translation: CASSREGETQYF. V is TRBV9 and J is TRBJ2-5; possibly TRBD1 or TRBD2 for D (5 bases each). Germline CDR1 reads SGDLS; CDR2 reads YYNGEE. This CDR3 is 12 amino acids long. Trimming shortened V by 4 bases and J by 5 bases, and 9 bases separated the two germline ends.

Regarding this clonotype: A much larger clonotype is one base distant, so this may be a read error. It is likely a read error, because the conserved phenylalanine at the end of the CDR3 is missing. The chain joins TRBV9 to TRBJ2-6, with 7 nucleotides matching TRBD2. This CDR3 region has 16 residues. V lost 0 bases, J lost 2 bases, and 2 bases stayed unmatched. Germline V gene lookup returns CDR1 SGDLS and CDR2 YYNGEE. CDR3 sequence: CASSVDGGTGANVLTI. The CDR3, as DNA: TGTGCCAGCAGCGTAGACGGGGGGACTGGGGCCAACGTCCTGACTATC.

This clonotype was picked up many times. The CDR3: CASSLTPDPTGELFF. CDR3 nucleotide sequence: TGTGCCAGCAGCCTAACCCCGGACCCCACCGGGGAGCTGTTTTTT. This chain joins TRBV9 and TRBJ2-2; D gene uncertain. Trimming pared 4 bases from V and 4 bases from J, leaving 14 bases between. Germline assignment: CDR1 SGDLS and CDR2 YYNGEE. CDR3 length: 15 amino acids.

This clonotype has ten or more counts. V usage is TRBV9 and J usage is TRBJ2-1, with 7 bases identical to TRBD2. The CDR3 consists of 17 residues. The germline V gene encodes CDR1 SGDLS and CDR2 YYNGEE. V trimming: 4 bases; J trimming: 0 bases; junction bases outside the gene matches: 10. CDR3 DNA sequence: TGTGCCAGCAGCCCGAGGCTAGCGGCAAACTCCTACAATGAGCAGTTCTTC. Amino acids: CASSPRLAANSYNEQFF.

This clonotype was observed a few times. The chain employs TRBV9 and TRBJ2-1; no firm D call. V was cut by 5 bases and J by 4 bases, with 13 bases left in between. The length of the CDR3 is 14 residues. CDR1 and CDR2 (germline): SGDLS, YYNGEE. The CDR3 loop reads CASSEGLAYNEQFF. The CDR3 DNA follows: TGTGCCAGCAGTGAAGGGTTGGCTTACAATGAGCAGTTCTTC. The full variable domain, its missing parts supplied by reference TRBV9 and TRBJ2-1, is DSGVTQTPKHLITATGQRVTLRCSPRSGDLSVYWYQQSLDQGLQFLIQYYNGEERAKGNILERFSAQQFPDLHSELNLSSLELGDSALYFCASSEGLAYNEQFFGPGTRLTVL.

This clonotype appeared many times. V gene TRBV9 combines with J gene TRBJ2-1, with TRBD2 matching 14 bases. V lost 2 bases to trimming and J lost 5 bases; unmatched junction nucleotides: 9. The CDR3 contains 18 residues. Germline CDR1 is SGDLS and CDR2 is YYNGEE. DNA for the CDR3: TGTGCCAGCAGCGTCTCACCGGGACTAGCGGGAGAGAACAATGAGCAGTTCTTC. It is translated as CASSVSPGLAGENNEQFF.

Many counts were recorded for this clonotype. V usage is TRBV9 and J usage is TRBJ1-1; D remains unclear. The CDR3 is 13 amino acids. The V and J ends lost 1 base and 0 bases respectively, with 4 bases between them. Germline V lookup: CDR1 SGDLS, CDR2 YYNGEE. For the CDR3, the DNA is TGTGCCAGCAGCGTATCAATGAACACTGAAGCTTTCTTT. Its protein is CASSVSMNTEAFF.

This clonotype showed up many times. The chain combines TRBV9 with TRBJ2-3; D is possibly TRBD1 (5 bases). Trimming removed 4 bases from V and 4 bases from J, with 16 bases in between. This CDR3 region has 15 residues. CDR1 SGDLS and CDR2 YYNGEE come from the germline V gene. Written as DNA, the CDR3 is TGTGCCAGCAGCACCCACCCAGGGATCCCAGATACGCAGTATTTT. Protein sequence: CASSTHPGIPDTQYF.

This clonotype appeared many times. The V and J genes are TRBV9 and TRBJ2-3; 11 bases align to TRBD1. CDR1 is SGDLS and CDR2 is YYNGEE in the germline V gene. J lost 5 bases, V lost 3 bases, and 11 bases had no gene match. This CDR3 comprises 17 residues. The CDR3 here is CASSAPLGGTGGDTQYF. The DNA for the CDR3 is TGTGCCAGCAGCGCTCCCCTGGGGGGGACAGGGGGAGATACGCAGTATTTT.